The rows below give T cell receptor beta chains drawn from one sample of a study of blood T cell repertoires in COVID-19. Profiling relied on immunoSEQ multiplex PCR, and the TCRdb table lists in-frame clones only, not all of them. This table has 150,000 to 170,000 clones, approximately 81% appearing once. The sample comprised peripheral blood. These receptors came from a woman aged 60-75 years with COVID-19, enrolled during active disease. Both conserved end residues are part of each CDR3. The order of the fields is clone size, V gene, J gene, D gene, CDR3 DNA, CDR3 protein. The D gene is left open where the match is weak. Part of the rows lack a size; the others show once, few, many or a class for expanded clones.

.,TRBV18,TRBJ1-1,TRBD1,TGTGCCAGCTCACCCCTGGGACAGATAAACACTGAAGCTTTCTTT,CASSPLGQINTEAFF
.,TRBV7-2,TRBJ2-1,TRBD2,TGTGCCAGCAGCTTAGGACTAGCGGGAAGGTATGAGCAGTTCTTC,CASSLGLAGRYEQFF
.,TRBV6-6,TRBJ1-1,.,TGTGCCACCCTAGCCCGACGGGGCACTGAAGCTTTCTTT,CATLARRGTEAFF
.,TRBV7-9,TRBJ1-1,.,TGTGCCAGCAGCTTAGGGCACCAGAACACTGAAGCTTTCTTT,CASSLGHQNTEAFF
.,TRBV5-1,TRBJ1-2,TRBD1,TGCGCCAGCAGCTTGGACCAGGGGGCGTGGGGCTACACCTTC,CASSLDQGAWGYTF
.,TRBV19,TRBJ1-1,.,TGTGCCAGTAGTCTACAGGGAATCACTGAAGCTTTCTTT,CASSLQGITEAFF
.,TRBV6-5,TRBJ1-2,TRBD1,TGTGCCAGCAGCCAAGCTGACAGGGGGCCATATGGCTACACCTTC,CASSQADRGPYGYTF
.,TRBV7-3,TRBJ2-1,.,TGTGCCAGCAGCTTACGGGGTAGGGGACTGGACAATGAGCAGTTCTTC,CASSLRGRGLDNEQFF
once,TRBV7-3,TRBJ1-2,TRBD1,TGTGCCAGCAGCCCCGACAGGGACTATGGCTACACCTTC,CASSPDRDYGYTF
few,TRBV2,TRBJ1-2,.,TGTGCCAGCAGGCAGGGATCTGACTATGGCTACACCTTC,CASRQGSDYGYTF
.,TRBV19,TRBJ2-6,TRBD2,TGTGCCAGTGCGCCCACGGGAGGCCCTGGGGCCAACGTCCTGACTTTC,CASAPTGGPGANVLTF
.,TRBV27,TRBJ1-3,TRBD1,TGTGCCAGCAGTTTTAAATCCCCCAATGCCCCGACAGGGCGTGGAAACACCATATATTTT,CASSFKSPNAPTGRGNTIYF
few,TRBV19,TRBJ2-2,TRBD1,TGTGCCAGTAGTATACCTTCGGGGGACAGGCCACGGGTTATGACCGGGGAGCTGTTTTTT,CASSIPSGDRPRVMTGELFF
once,TRBV11-1,TRBJ1-1,TRBD1,TGTGCCAGCAGCTCGACAGGGGGGAGCTCTGAAGCTTTCTTT,CASSSTGGSSEAFF
.,TRBV6-6,TRBJ2-1,TRBD2,TGTGCCAGCAGTTTCTCTAGCGGGAACAATGAGCAGTTCTTC,CASSFSSGNNEQFF
.,TRBV7-8,TRBJ1-3,TRBD1,TGTGCCAGCGGTAGGGGGGACAGGCCCGTCTCTGGAAACACCATATATTTT,CASGRGDRPVSGNTIYF
.,TRBV12-3/TRBV12-4,TRBJ2-6,.,TGTGCCAGCACCCACGGTGCCAACGTCCTGACTTTC,CASTHGANVLTF
.,TRBV20-1,TRBJ1-5,TRBD1,TGCAGTGCTAGTGGAGCCTACAGGGGAAATCAGCCCCAGCATTTT,CSASGAYRGNQPQHF
.,TRBV19,TRBJ1-1,.,TGTGCCAGTAGAGCACGGGGGTTTAGAAACACTGAAGCTTTCTTT,CASRARGFRNTEAFF
.,TRBV18,TRBJ1-4,.,TGTGCCAGCTCATTGGGCAGCTCTAATGAAAAACTGTTTTTT,CASSLGSSNEKLFF
.,TRBV2,TRBJ2-7,.,TGTGCCAGCAGTGAGGGCAGCTACGAGCAGTACTTC,CASSEGSYEQYF
.,TRBV7-9,TRBJ2-7,.,TGTGCCAGCAGCCCCGGGACTTTCTACGAGCAGTACTTC,CASSPGTFYEQYF
few,TRBV3-1/TRBV3-2,TRBJ2-7,.,TGTGCCAGCAGCCAAGTGGGGATGGCAGGGGCTCGCGAGCAGTACTTC,CASSQVGMAGAREQYF
.,TRBV7-3,TRBJ1-1,.,TGTGCCAGCAGTCCCGGGCGGGGGATGAACACTGAAGCTTTCTTT,CASSPGRGMNTEAFF
once,TRBV6-6,TRBJ2-1,.,TGTGCCAGCAGTAAACCCGGTGGTGAGCAGTTCTTC,CASSKPGGEQFF
.,TRBV12-3/TRBV12-4,TRBJ1-4,.,TGTGCCAGCAGCATACAAAATGAAAAACTGTTTTTT,CASSIQNEKLFF
.,TRBV19,TRBJ1-5,.,TGTGCCAGTAGTATAACCAGGGCTGGGGGCCGGGGTCCCCAGCATTTT,CASSITRAGGRGPQHF
.,TRBV19,TRBJ1-5,TRBD1,TGTGCCAGTAGAAAGATCCGGGACAGCAACAATCAGCCCCAGCATTTT,CASRKIRDSNNQPQHF
.,TRBV5-1,TRBJ2-5,TRBD2,TGCGCCAGCAGTTTTACTAGCGGGGGGACGGGTGAGACCCAGTACTTC,CASSFTSGGTGETQYF
.,TRBV5-8,TRBJ2-5,TRBD2,TGTGCCAGCAGCTGGGGCACTAGCGGCTCGGAGACCCAGTACTTC,CASSWGTSGSETQYF
.,TRBV6-5,TRBJ1-1,.,TGTGCCACACTCAGGGGTGGGGTGACTGAAGCTTTCTTT,CATLRGGVTEAFF
.,TRBV5-1,TRBJ2-5,TRBD2,TGCGCCAGCAGCTTGGACGGGAGGGAGACCCAGTACTTC,CASSLDGRETQYF
.,TRBV5-1,TRBJ2-3,TRBD2,TGCGCCAGCAGCTCCGGGGGGGTAGATACGCAGTATTTT,CASSSGGVDTQYF
.,TRBV7-3,TRBJ2-5,.,TGTGCCAGCAGCTTAACCGGGGTTACACAAGAGACCCAGTACTTC,CASSLTGVTQETQYF
.,TRBV24-1,TRBJ1-5,.,TGTGCCACCAGTGCCTCGGATCACGCTGCAGGGCAGCCCCAGCATTTT,CATSASDHAAGQPQHF
.,TRBV19,TRBJ1-5,.,TGTGCCAGTACCCACCGTCGGGCGGGTCAGCCCCAGCATTTT,CASTHRRAGQPQHF
.,TRBV7-2,TRBJ1-6,.,TGTGCCAGCAGCTTAATCGGGGGGAACATTTCACCCCTCCACTTT,CASSLIGGNISPLHF
.,TRBV9,TRBJ1-6,.,TGTGCCAGCAGCTACGGGGGGCCGGATTCACCCCTCCACTTT,CASSYGGPDSPLHF
.,TRBV6-2/TRBV6-3,TRBJ2-4,.,TGTGCCAGCAGTTACGGTCAGGGCAACAAAAACATTCAGTACTTC,CASSYGQGNKNIQYF
once,TRBV6-5,TRBJ1-3,.,TGTGCCAGCAGTTACATGCGGTTAGGAAACACCATATATTTT,CASSYMRLGNTIYF
few,TRBV7-8,TRBJ1-2,.,TGTGCCAGCAGCAGAACCCGGACAAGCTCGCCCAAAGGCTACACCTTC,CASSRTRTSSPKGYTF
.,TRBV27,TRBJ2-3,.,TGTGCCAGCAGTTCACCGCCGGGACTTACGCAGTATTTT,CASSSPPGLTQYF
.,TRBV5-6,TRBJ1-2,TRBD1,TGTGCCAGCAGCTTGGGGTATATAGGGGGCGCGGGCTACACCTTC,CASSLGYIGGAGYTF
.,TRBV19,TRBJ1-5,.,TGTGCCAGTAGTTTCGTTAGCAATCAGCCCCAGCATTTT,CASSFVSNQPQHF
.,TRBV7-8,TRBJ1-1,TRBD1,TGTGCCAGCAGCCCTACAGGGGGGAAGAACACTGAAGCTTTCTTT,CASSPTGGKNTEAFF
.,TRBV5-6,TRBJ2-6,.,TGTGCCAGCAGCTTGGAGCCGGTCTCTGGGGCCAACGTCCTGACTTTC,CASSLEPVSGANVLTF